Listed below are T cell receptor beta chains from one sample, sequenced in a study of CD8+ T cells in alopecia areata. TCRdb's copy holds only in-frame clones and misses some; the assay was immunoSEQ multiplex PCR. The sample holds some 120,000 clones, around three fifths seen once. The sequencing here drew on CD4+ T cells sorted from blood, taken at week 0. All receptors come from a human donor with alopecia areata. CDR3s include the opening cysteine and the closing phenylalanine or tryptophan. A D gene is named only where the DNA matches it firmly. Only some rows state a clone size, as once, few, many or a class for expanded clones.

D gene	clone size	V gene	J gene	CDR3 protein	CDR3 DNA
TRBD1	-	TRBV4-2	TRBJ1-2	CASSLGTGANYGYTF	TGTGCCAGCAGCCTGGGGACAGGGGCTAACTATGGCTACACCTTC
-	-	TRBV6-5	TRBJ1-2	CASSSGGGGYGYTF	TGTGCCAGCAGCTCCGGCGGGGGAGGGTATGGCTACACCTTC
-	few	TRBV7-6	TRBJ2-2	CASSLVAGPTIGELFF	TGTGCCAGCAGCTTAGTCGCGGGACCGACCATCGGGGAGCTGTTTTTT
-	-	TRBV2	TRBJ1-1	CASSGTEETEAFF	TGTGCCAGCAGTGGGACTGAGGAAACTGAAGCTTTCTTT
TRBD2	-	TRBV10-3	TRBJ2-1	CAISGEAGGSNEQFF	TGTGCCATCAGTGGGGAAGCGGGGGGCTCCAATGAGCAGTTCTTC
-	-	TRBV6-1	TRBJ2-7	CASSESALIYEQYF	TGTGCCAGCAGTGAATCCGCCTTGATCTACGAGCAGTACTTC
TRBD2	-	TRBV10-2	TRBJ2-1	CASSGTSGGPNEQFF	TGCGCCAGCAGTGGAACTAGCGGGGGGCCCAATGAGCAGTTCTTC
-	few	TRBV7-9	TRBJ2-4	CASSLDGFWYF	TGTGCCAGCAGCTTAGACGGCTTTTGGTACTTC
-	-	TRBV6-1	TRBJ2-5	CASSEPDSRPWTQYF	TGTGCCAGCAGTGAACCGGACAGTCGTCCGTGGACCCAGTACTTC
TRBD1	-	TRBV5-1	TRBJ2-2	CASSFQGAGTGELFF	TGCGCCAGCAGCTTCCAGGGGGCCGGAACCGGGGAGCTGTTTTTT
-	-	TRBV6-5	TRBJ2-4	CASSYLHSQNIQYF	TGTGCCAGCAGTTATCTTCACAGCCAAAACATTCAGTACTTC
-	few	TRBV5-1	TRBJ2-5	CASSPRLPGETQYF	TGCGCCAGCAGCCCCCGCCTTCCCGGAGAGACCCAGTACTTC
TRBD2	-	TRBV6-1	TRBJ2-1	CASIGGDLGRDEQFF	TGTGCCAGCATCGGGGGGGATCTCGGACGAGATGAGCAGTTCTTC
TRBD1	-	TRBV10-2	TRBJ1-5	CASSGTGGSPNQPQHF	TGCGCCAGCAGCGGGACAGGGGGTTCCCCCAATCAGCCCCAGCATTTT
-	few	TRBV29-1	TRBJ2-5	CSVEARVDETQYF	TGCAGCGTTGAGGCCAGGGTGGATGAGACCCAGTACTTC
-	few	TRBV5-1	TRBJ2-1	CASSLGQSLNEQFF	TGCGCCAGCAGCTTGGGACAAAGCCTCAATGAGCAGTTCTTC
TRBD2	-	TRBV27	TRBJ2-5	CASSLVAGGSQETQYF	TGTGCCAGCAGTTTAGTAGCGGGAGGTTCCCAAGAGACCCAGTACTTC
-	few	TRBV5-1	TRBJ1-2	CASSKGVHGYTF	TGCGCCAGCAGTAAGGGTGTGCATGGCTACACCTTC
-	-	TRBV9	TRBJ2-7	CASSRGYEQYF	TGTGCCAGCAGCAGGGGCTACGAGCAGTACTTC
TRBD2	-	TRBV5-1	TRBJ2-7	CASSRQPSGRSSYEQYF	TGCGCCAGCAGCCGGCAGCCTAGCGGGAGAAGCTCCTACGAGCAGTACTTC
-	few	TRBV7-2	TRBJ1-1	CASSFGRGTEAFF	TGTGCCAGCAGCTTCGGTCGGGGGACTGAAGCTTTCTTT
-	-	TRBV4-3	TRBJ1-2	CASSQAVNSYGYTF	TGCGCCAGCAGCCAGGCAGTAAACAGCTATGGCTACACCTTC
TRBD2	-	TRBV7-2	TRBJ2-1	CASRAGGLVYEQFF	TGTGCCAGCAGGGCGGGGGGACTAGTCTATGAGCAGTTCTTC
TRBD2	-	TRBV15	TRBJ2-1	CATSRDGTSVDEQFF	TGTGCCACCAGCAGAGATGGGACTAGCGTCGATGAGCAGTTCTTC
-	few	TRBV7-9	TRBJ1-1	CASSPGAGVYEAFF	TGTGCCAGCAGCCCCGGGGCCGGGGTTTACGAAGCTTTCTTT
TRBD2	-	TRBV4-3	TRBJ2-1	CASSQVGGRALGEQFF	TGCGCCAGCAGCCAAGTCGGCGGGAGGGCCTTAGGTGAGCAGTTCTTC
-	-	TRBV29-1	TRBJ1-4	CSATGTTNEKLFF	TGCAGCGCCACAGGGACAACTAATGAAAAACTGTTTTTT
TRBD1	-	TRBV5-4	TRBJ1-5	CASSAGQGDQPQHF	TGTGCCAGCAGCGCCGGACAGGGCGATCAGCCCCAGCATTTT
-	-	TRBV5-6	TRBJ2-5	CASSFQETQYF	TGTGCCAGCAGCTTCCAAGAGACCCAGTACTTC
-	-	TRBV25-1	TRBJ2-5	CASNRGVETQYF	TGTGCCAGCAATAGAGGCGTCGAGACCCAGTACTTC
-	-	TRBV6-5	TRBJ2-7	CASSYRGPHEQYF	TGTGCCAGCAGTTACAGAGGGCCCCACGAGCAGTACTTC
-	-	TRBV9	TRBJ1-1	CASSVGWGTEAFF	TGTGCCAGCAGCGTAGGCTGGGGGACTGAAGCTTTCTTT
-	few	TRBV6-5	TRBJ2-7	CASSYSAGAAYEQYF	TGTGCCAGCAGTTACTCAGCAGGGGCGGCCTACGAGCAGTACTTC
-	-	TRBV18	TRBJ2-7	CASSPLSSSGSEQYF	TGTGCCAGCTCACCACTCTCTAGCAGCGGAAGCGAGCAGTACTTC
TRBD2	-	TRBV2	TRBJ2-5	CASGLAGEETQYF	TGTGCCAGTGGACTAGCGGGAGAGGAGACCCAGTACTTC
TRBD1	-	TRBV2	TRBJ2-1	CASRGTGGNEQFF	TGTGCCAGCAGAGGGACAGGGGGCAATGAGCAGTTCTTC
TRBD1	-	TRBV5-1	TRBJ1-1	CASSSYDRVEAFF	TGCGCCAGCAGCTCGTACGACAGGGTTGAAGCTTTCTTT
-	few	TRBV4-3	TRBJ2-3	CASSQVGRGTADTQYF	TGCGCCAGCAGCCAAGTTGGACGGGGTACCGCAGATACGCAGTATTTT
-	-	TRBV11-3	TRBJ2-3	CASSPGRGSTDTQYF	TGTGCCAGCAGCCCAGGCCGGGGAAGCACAGATACGCAGTATTTT
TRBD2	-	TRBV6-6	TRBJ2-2	CASSYLASGRGGELFF	TGTGCCAGCAGTTACTTGGCTAGCGGGAGAGGGGGGGAGCTGTTTTTT
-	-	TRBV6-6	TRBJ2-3	CASSPRTTNTDTQYF	TGTGCCAGCAGTCCTAGGACTACTAACACAGATACGCAGTATTTT
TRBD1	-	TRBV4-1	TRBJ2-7	CASSQGAADSAIEQYF	TGCGCCAGCAGTCAGGGGGCAGCGGACTCTGCAATAGAGCAGTACTTC
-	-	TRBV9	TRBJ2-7	CASSVGMDYEQYF	TGTGCCAGCAGCGTAGGAATGGACTACGAGCAGTACTTC
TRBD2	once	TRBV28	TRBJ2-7	CASSPSGLSSYEQYF	TGTGCCAGCAGTCCTAGCGGACTAAGCTCCTACGAGCAGTACTTC
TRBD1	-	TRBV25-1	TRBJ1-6	CASSEPRQGARNSPLHF	TGTGCCAGCAGTGAGCCACGACAGGGGGCCCGTAATTCACCCCTCCACTTT
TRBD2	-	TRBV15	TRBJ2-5	CATSRAGGEVEQYF	TGTGCCACCAGCAGAGCGGGGGGGGAAGTAGAGCAGTACTTC